The clone carrying this T cell receptor beta chain was detected once. Its antigen remains unknown. The entry originates in a study of T cells after yellow fever vaccination. About the research overall: Any fraction with a low cell number was prepared using SMART-Seq v4 Ultra Low Input. Study-wide results and limits: Contamination by abundant bulk-population clonotypes could be present in FACS-sorted repertoires.

Researchers made TCR cDNA using 5'RACE template switching, and this step added a universal primer site and UMIs. TCRdb itself ran the 5' RACE reads through MiXCR, one entry per CDR3 protein. This sample has 500,000 to 650,000 distinct CDR3 sequences, with 10% to 15% found just once. Per germline, CDR1 DFQATT and CDR2 SNEGSKA (reference sequence). The CDR3 length is 17 residues. Trimming took 6 bases from V and 0 from J; bases not matched to a gene: 13. The rearrangement joins TRBV20-1 to TRBJ2-1; TRBD2 matches at 8 bases. The source was PBMCs, collected on the day of the yellow fever booster vaccination. The sequence was obtained from a man aged 25 to 40 who received the YFV17D yellow fever vaccine. The CDR3 nucleotides are TGCAGTGCCTCCGGGGGGGGGGCAGTGAGCTCCTACAATGAGCAGTTCTTC. This codes for CSASGGGAVSSYNEQFF.